Listed below are T cell receptor beta chains from one sample, sequenced in a study of regulatory T cells in long-lasting Graves disease. TCRdb passed the multiplex PCR reads through MiXCR, listing each CDR3 protein once. The sample lists roughly 320,000 distinct CDR3 sequences, roughly 17% occurring once. These data also featured in a second study, about T cells in Graves' hyperthyroidism and ophthalmopathy.

The input for sequencing was peripheral blood mononuclear cells (PBMCs), taken at new diagnosis, from a patient treated with antithyroid drugs. These receptors were collected from a man in his forties or fifties with Graves disease. The CDR3 runs from the conserved cysteine through the conserved F or W. The D gene is left open where the match is weak. A row's size may be missing; if present it is once, few, many or a size class.

D	V	size	J	DNA	CDR3
-	TRBV7-9	few	TRBJ2-2	TGTGCCAGCAGCTCCCTCTCCGACACCGGGGAGCTGTTTTTT	CASSSLSDTGELFF
-	TRBV5-1	few	TRBJ2-3	TGCGCCAGCAGCTTCACAGTCACAGATACGCAGTATTTT	CASSFTVTDTQYF
-	TRBV27	-	TRBJ2-3	TGTGCCAGCAGTTTAGCACACCCTATTACAGATACGCAGTATTTT	CASSLAHPITDTQYF
-	TRBV18	many	TRBJ2-7	TGTGCCAGCTCCGGAGGACAGCGGTACGAGCAGTACTTC	CASSGGQRYEQYF
TRBD1	TRBV12-3/TRBV12-4	many	TRBJ1-5	TGTGCCAGCAGTTGGGACAGGGATGATCAGCCCCAGCATTTT	CASSWDRDDQPQHF
TRBD1	TRBV27	many	TRBJ2-7	TGTGCCAGCAGTTTTGCCGGGACAGGGCTAGCGCAGTACTTC	CASSFAGTGLAQYF
-	TRBV15	-	TRBJ2-5	TGTGCCACCAGCAGAAACGGCGGGAAGGGAGAGACCCAGTACTTC	CATSRNGGKGETQYF
-	TRBV11-1	many	TRBJ2-5	TGTGCCAGCAGCCACCCTGTACCGCCACAAGAGACCCAGTACTTC	CASSHPVPPQETQYF
-	TRBV3-1	many	TRBJ1-6	TGTGCCAGCAGTCGTTCCGGGACAAGGGGTTTCACCCTCCACTTT	CASSRSGTRGFTLHF
TRBD1	TRBV20-1	-	TRBJ1-1	TGCAGTGGGGACAGGGGCCTGGAAGCTCTCTTT	CSGDRGLEALF
-	TRBV12-3/TRBV12-4	-	TRBJ1-4	TGTGCCAGCTCACCACCCCAGCCTAATGAAAAACTGTTTTTT	CASSPPQPNEKLFF
-	TRBV5-5	-	TRBJ1-2	TGTGCCAGCAGCTTGGTCCCACAGGCGTTATCCGGCTACACCTTC	CASSLVPQALSGYTF
TRBD1	TRBV5-5	-	TRBJ1-2	TGTGCCAGCAGACAAACCGGGACAGGGGATGACTACACCTTC	CASRQTGTGDDYTF
-	TRBV7-2	many	TRBJ2-7	TGTGCCAGCAGCTTAGCGCACAACTACGAGCAGTACTTC	CASSLAHNYEQYF
-	TRBV28	many	TRBJ1-1	TGTGCCAGCAGTTCCCCCTGGGGGGGGAACACTGAAGCTTTCTTT	CASSSPWGGNTEAFF
TRBD1	TRBV2	few	TRBJ1-2	TGTGCCAGCTCCGGGACAGGCCTATATGGCTACACCTTC	CASSGTGLYGYTF
TRBD2	TRBV10-3	many	TRBJ2-2	TGTGCCATCAGCAGACTAGCGGACACCGGGGAGCTGTTTTTT	CAISRLADTGELFF
-	TRBV30	many	TRBJ1-1	TGTGCCTGGAGCGGCAGGAAAGCTTTCTTT	CAWSGRKAFF
-	TRBV3-1	few	TRBJ2-3	TGTGCCAGCAGCCAAGATCGTCCTTTTAGTCAGTATTTT	CASSQDRPFSQYF
-	TRBV11-2	-	TRBJ2-2	TGTGCCAGCACCTCTAAGGGGACGAACACCGGGGAGCTGTTTTTT	CASTSKGTNTGELFF
-	TRBV7-2	once	TRBJ1-1	TGTGCCAGCAGCTACGCAGAGGTCACTGAAGCTTTCTTT	CASSYAEVTEAFF
TRBD1	TRBV4-2	many	TRBJ1-2	TGTGCCAGCAGCCAAGTAGGGACAGGAGATGGCTACACCTTC	CASSQVGTGDGYTF
TRBD1	TRBV6-1	few	TRBJ2-3	TGTGCCACCCTCAAGACAGGGTCAGATACGCAGTATTTT	CATLKTGSDTQYF
TRBD2	TRBV7-3	many	TRBJ2-3	TGTGCCAGCAGCCCAACTAGCGGGATCACAGATACGCAGTATTTT	CASSPTSGITDTQYF
TRBD2	TRBV4-3	once	TRBJ2-5	TGCGCCAGCAGCCAAAGCCCTAGCGGGGGGGAGACCCAGTACTTC	CASSQSPSGGETQYF
TRBD1	TRBV28	many	TRBJ1-1	TGTGCCAGCAGTGAGACAGGGAGGGGGCTTAACTCTGAAGCTTTCTTT	CASSETGRGLNSEAFF
-	TRBV20-1	many	TRBJ1-1	TGCAGTGCTAGAGTTAACTCGGGGGAAGACGGTTTCTTT	CSARVNSGEDGFF
TRBD2	TRBV6-2/TRBV6-3	many	TRBJ2-3	TGTGCCAGCAGTAGCGGGGGGGCCACAGATACGCAGTATTTT	CASSSGGATDTQYF
-	TRBV19	-	TRBJ1-3	TGTGCCAGTAGCCCAGGTGGAGGGGCTGGAAACACCATATATTTT	CASSPGGGAGNTIYF
-	TRBV5-1	-	TRBJ2-2	TGCGCCAGCAGCTTGCTGGAATCCCCGAACACCGGGGAGCTGTTTTTT	CASSLLESPNTGELFF
TRBD1	TRBV5-6	many	TRBJ1-5	TGTGCCAGCAGCGTTACAGGGGGCCGGGGACAGCCCCAGCATTTT	CASSVTGGRGQPQHF
-	TRBV25-1	few	TRBJ1-1	TGTGCCAGCAGTGAATTTAAAGGGGGGCACACTGAAGCTTTCTTT	CASSEFKGGHTEAFF
-	TRBV11-2	many	TRBJ2-6	TGTGCCAGCAGCCCAAACCGGGCCAACGTCCTGACTTTC	CASSPNRANVLTF
-	TRBV18	-	TRBJ1-1	TGTGCCAGCTCACCACTCGGGGGCCCTGAAGCTTTCTTT	CASSPLGGPEAFF
-	TRBV6-1	many	TRBJ2-7	TGTGCCAGCAGACAGGGTATGGGTTCCAGCGAGCAGTACTTC	CASRQGMGSSEQYF
-	TRBV12-3/TRBV12-4	many	TRBJ2-1	TGTGCCAGCAGTTCCTGGGAATCAGGGAATGAGCAGTTCTTC	CASSSWESGNEQFF
-	TRBV19	-	TRBJ1-2	TGTGCCACTAACGCCTGGGATGCTAACTATGGCTACACCTTC	CATNAWDANYGYTF
-	TRBV24-1	many	TRBJ2-7	TGTGCCACCAGTGATCCCCCCCCGTGTCCCTACGAGCAGTACTTC	CATSDPPPCPYEQYF
-	TRBV5-1	many	TRBJ1-1	TGCGCCAGCAGCTTGGCCCCGGGGCTCACTGAAGCTTTCTTT	CASSLAPGLTEAFF
-	TRBV5-1	few	TRBJ2-7	TGCGCCAGCAGGGCTGGCACCCTTGGGGGTTACGAGCAGTACTTC	CASRAGTLGGYEQYF
TRBD1	TRBV7-3	many	TRBJ1-2	TGTGCCAGCAGCACCGGGACAGGTGGCTACACCTTC	CASSTGTGGYTF
-	TRBV4-1	many	TRBJ1-5	TGCGCCAGCAGCTCCCACGGGATAGGGCAGCCCCAGCATTTT	CASSSHGIGQPQHF
-	TRBV3-1	many	TRBJ2-5	TGTGCCAGCAGCCAAGTGAGACAGACGCAAGAGACCCAGTACTTC	CASSQVRQTQETQYF
-	TRBV12-3/TRBV12-4	few	TRBJ2-7	TGTGCCAGCAGTTTATCGGGGTTCACCTACGAGCAGTACTTC	CASSLSGFTYEQYF
-	TRBV9	few	TRBJ1-1	TGTGCCAGCAGCGCCAATTTAATGAACACTGAAGCTTTCTTT	CASSANLMNTEAFF
-	TRBV6-1	many	TRBJ2-3	TGTGCCAGCAGGCCCTCTAGCACAGATACGCAGTATTTT	CASRPSSTDTQYF
-	TRBV5-1	many	TRBJ2-1	TGCGCCAGCAGCTTTTCCGGGGTACATGAGCAGTTCTTC	CASSFSGVHEQFF
TRBD1	TRBV12-5	-	TRBJ2-1	TGTGCTAGTGGTCGGACAGGGGCCGCCTACAATGAGCAGTTCTTC	CASGRTGAAYNEQFF